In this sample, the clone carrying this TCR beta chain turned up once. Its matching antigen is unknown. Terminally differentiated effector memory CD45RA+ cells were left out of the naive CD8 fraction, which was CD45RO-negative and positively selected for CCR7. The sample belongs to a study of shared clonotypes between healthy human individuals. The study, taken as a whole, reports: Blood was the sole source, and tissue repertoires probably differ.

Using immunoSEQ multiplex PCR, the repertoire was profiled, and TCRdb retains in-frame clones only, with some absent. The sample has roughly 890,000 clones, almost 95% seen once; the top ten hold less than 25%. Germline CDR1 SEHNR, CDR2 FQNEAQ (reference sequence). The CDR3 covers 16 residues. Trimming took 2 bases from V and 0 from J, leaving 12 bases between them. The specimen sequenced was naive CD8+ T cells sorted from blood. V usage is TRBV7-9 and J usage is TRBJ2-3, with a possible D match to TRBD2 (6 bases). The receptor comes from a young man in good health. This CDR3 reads CASSLITGLSTDTQYF. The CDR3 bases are TGTGCCAGCAGCTTAATTACGGGACTTAGCACAGATACGCAGTATTTT. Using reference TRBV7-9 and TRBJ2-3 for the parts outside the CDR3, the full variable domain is DTGVSQNPRHKITKRGQNVTFRCDPISEHNRLYWYRQTLGQGPEFLTYFQNEAQLEKSRLLSDRFSAERPKGSFSTLEIQRTEQGDSAMYLCASSLITGLSTDTQYFGPGTRLTVL.